The rows below give T cell receptor beta chains drawn from one sample of a study of beta chain features in type 1 diabetes. Method: immunoSEQ multiplex PCR; TCRdb's copy keeps in-frame clones and lacks some. The sample lists a few hundred thousand clones, about 15% occurring once. The sample comprised naive CD4+ T cells from blood. Receptors were obtained from a woman younger than 35 in good health. The CDR3 runs from the conserved cysteine through the conserved F or W. The D gene is left open where the match is weak. The size entry is marked missing in some rows and otherwise reads once, few, many or a size class.

abundance	v_gene	d_gene	j_gene	CDR3aa	CDR3nt
few	TRBV2	TRBD1	TRBJ2-7	CASWRQGASSYEQYF	TGTGCCAGCTGGCGACAGGGGGCCAGCTCCTACGAGCAGTACTTC
once	TRBV9	TRBD1	TRBJ2-7	CASSGRTGGFEQYF	TGTGCCAGCAGCGGGCGGACAGGGGGCTTTGAGCAGTACTTC
-	TRBV18	-	TRBJ2-1	CASSPLALYNEQFF	TGTGCCAGCTCACCCCTGGCTCTCTACAATGAGCAGTTCTTC
few	TRBV5-1	TRBD2	TRBJ2-5	CASRLAELQETQYF	TGCGCCAGCAGACTAGCGGAGTTACAAGAGACCCAGTACTTC
few	TRBV6-5	TRBD1	TRBJ2-7	CAVRQGLYEQYF	TGTGCCGTTCGACAGGGTCTGTACGAGCAGTACTTC
-	TRBV30	-	TRBJ1-1	CARAQRDRGPNTEAFF	TGTGCTCGGGCCCAGCGGGACCGCGGACCAAACACTGAAGCTTTCTTT
few	TRBV28	TRBD1	TRBJ1-5	CASRGGGQPQHF	TGTGCCAGCAGAGGGGGCGGACAGCCCCAGCATTTT
-	TRBV6-5	-	TRBJ1-5	CASSSGNQPQHF	TGTGCCAGCAGTTCGGGCAATCAGCCCCAGCATTTT
-	TRBV28	TRBD1	TRBJ2-4	CASSSGTGRNIQYF	TGTGCCAGCAGTTCGGGGACAGGGAGGAACATTCAGTACTTC
few	TRBV6-5	TRBD2	TRBJ2-1	CASSIERGPNNEQFF	TGTGCCAGCAGTATCGAGCGGGGCCCTAACAATGAGCAGTTCTTC
few	TRBV7-9	-	TRBJ2-7	CASSRLSRTDAGVEQYF	TGTGCCAGCAGCCGGCTTAGTAGGACAGACGCCGGGGTGGAGCAGTACTTC
few	TRBV7-9	-	TRBJ2-7	CASSSPIEQYF	TGTGCCAGCAGCTCCCCTATCGAGCAGTACTTC
-	TRBV30	-	TRBJ2-1	CAWSAMSVYEQFF	TGTGCCTGGAGTGCGATGTCGGTATACGAGCAGTTCTTC
-	TRBV20-1	-	TRBJ2-1	CSASRGNEQFF	TGCAGTGCGTCGAGAGGGAATGAGCAGTTCTTC
few	TRBV4-1	TRBD1	TRBJ1-2	CASSQPPGQGGGYTF	TGCGCCAGCAGCCAACCCCCGGGACAGGGTGGTGGCTACACCTTC
few	TRBV4-1	TRBD2	TRBJ2-1	CASSQGLAGVVGNEQFF	TGCGCCAGCAGCCAAGGGCTAGCGGGAGTCGTGGGCAATGAGCAGTTCTTC
few	TRBV10-3	TRBD1	TRBJ2-7	CAISLTTGGRYEQYF	TGTGCCATCAGTTTGACGACAGGGGGCCGTTACGAGCAGTACTTC
-	TRBV28	-	TRBJ1-5	CASSFRDYSNQPQHF	TGTGCCAGCAGTTTCAGGGATTATAGCAATCAGCCCCAGCATTTT
few	TRBV2	TRBD1	TRBJ1-5	CASTPGQLMGHQPQHF	TGTGCCAGCACGCCGGGACAGCTAATGGGGCATCAGCCCCAGCATTTT
once	TRBV4-2	TRBD2	TRBJ2-2	CASSQVAGGYTGELFF	TGTGCCAGCAGCCAAGTAGCGGGCGGATACACCGGGGAGCTGTTTTTT